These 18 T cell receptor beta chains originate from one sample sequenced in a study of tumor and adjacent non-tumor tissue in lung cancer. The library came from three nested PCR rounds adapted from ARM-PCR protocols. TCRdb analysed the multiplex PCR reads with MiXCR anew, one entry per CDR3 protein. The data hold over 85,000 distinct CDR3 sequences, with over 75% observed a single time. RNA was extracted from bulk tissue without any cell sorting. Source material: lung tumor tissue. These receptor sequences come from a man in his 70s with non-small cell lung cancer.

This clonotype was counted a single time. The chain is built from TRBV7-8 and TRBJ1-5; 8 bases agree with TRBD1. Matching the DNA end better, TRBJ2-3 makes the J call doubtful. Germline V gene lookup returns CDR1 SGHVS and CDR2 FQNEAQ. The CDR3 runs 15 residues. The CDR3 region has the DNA TGTGCCAGCAGCAGGACAGGGAATAGCAATCAGCCCCAGTATTTT. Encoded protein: CASSRTGNSNQPQYF.

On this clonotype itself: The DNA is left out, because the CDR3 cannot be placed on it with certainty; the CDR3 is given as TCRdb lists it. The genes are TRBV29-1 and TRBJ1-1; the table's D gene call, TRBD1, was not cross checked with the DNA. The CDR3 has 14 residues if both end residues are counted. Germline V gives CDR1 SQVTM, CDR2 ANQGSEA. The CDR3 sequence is CSIFGQGTKTENFF.

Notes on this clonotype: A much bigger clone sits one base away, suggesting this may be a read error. The CDR3 spells CSASGSYNEQLF. DNA for the CDR3: TGCAGTGCTAGCGGGAGCTACAATGAGCAGCTCTTC. The V gene is TRBV20-1, the J gene TRBJ2-1, with D possibly matching TRBD2 (6 bases). Per germline, CDR1 DFQATT and CDR2 SNEGSKA (reference sequence). The CDR3 has 12 amino acids.

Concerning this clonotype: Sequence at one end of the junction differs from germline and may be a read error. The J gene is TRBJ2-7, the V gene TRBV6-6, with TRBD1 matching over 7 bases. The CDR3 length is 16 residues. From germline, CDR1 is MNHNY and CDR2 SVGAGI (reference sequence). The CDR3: CASSPVGQASAYEQYF. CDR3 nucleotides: TGTGCCAGCAGTCCGGTAGGACAGGCCTCCGCCTACGAGCAGTACTTT.

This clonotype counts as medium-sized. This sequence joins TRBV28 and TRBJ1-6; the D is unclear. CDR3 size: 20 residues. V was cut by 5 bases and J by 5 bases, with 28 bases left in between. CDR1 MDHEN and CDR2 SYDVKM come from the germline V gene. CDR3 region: CASSPTWQFYHNFDNSPLHF. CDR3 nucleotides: TGTGCCAGCAGTCCTACCTGGCAGTTTTATCATAACTTCGATAATTCACCCCTCCACTTT.

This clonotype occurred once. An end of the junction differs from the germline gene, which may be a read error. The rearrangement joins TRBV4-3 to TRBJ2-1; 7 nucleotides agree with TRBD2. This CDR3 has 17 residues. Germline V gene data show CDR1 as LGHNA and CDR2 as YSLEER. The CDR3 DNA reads TGCGCCAGCAGCCAAGACCCGGCGGGAGCTGGATACAATGATCAGTTCTTC. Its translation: CASSQDPAGAGYNDQFF.

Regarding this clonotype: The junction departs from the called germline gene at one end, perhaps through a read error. The chain's CDR3 is CASSQPMGGGITYEQYF. CDR3 bases: TGTGCCAGCAGCCAACCGATGGGGGGAGGGATTACCTACGAGCAGTACTTC. The genes are TRBV4-1 and TRBJ2-7, with 7 bases identical to TRBD2. The CDR3 has 17 residues. Germline V gene sequence: CDR1 MGHRA, CDR2 YSYEKL.

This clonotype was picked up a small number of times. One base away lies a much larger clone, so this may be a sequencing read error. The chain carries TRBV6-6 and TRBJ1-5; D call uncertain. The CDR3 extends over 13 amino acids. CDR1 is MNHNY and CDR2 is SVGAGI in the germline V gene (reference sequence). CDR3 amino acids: CVSSSPENQPQHF. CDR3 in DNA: TGTGTCAGCAGCTCCCCAGAGAATCAGCCCCAGCATTTT.

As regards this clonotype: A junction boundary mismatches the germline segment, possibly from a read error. The CDR3 region has the DNA TGTGCCAGCAGCTTAGAACCGGACAAGCGGTATGACTACACCTTC. It specifies CASSLEPDKRYDYTF. The genes are TRBV5-6 and TRBJ1-2, with D tentatively TRBD1 (5 bases). The germline gives CDR1 SGHDT, CDR2 YYEEEE. The CDR3 loop spans 15 amino acids.

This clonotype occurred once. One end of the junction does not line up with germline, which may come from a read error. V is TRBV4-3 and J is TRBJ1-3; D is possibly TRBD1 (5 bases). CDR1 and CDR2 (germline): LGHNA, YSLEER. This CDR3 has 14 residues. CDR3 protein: CSSRQGVPADTIYF. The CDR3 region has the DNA TGCTCCAGCAGACAAGGGGTCCCGGCGGACACCATATATTTT.

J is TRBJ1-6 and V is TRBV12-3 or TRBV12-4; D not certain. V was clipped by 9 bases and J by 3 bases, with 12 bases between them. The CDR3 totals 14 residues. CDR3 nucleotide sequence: TGTGCCAGTAGTCTGAGAGTCTATAATTCACCCCTCCACTTT. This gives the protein CASSLRVYNSPLHF.

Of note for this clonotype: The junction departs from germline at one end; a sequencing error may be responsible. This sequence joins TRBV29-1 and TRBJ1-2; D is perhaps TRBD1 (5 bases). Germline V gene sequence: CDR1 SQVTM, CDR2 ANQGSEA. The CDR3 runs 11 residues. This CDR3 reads CIVSGAYGYTF. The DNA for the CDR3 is TGCATCGTTTCTGGGGCGTATGGTTACACCTTC. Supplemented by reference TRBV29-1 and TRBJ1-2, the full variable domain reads SAVISQKPSRDICQRGTSLTIQCQVDSQVTMMFWYRQQPGQSLTLIATANQGSEATYESGFVIDKFPISRPNLTFSTLTVSNMSPEDSSIYLCIVSGAYGYTFGSGTRLTVV.

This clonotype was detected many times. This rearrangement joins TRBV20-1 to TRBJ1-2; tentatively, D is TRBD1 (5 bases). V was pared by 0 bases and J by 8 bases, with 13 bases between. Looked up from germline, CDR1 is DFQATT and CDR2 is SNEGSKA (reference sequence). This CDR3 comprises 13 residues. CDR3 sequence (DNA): TGCAGTGCTAGAGAGGTTGGGGGAAGGGGCTACACCTTC. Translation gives CSAREVGGRGYTF.

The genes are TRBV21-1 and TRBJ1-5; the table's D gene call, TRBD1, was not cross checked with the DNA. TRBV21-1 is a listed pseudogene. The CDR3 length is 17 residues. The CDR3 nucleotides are TGTGCCATCAGCAGAGCACTGGACAGGGCCCTTAATCAGCCCCAGCATTTT. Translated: CAISRALDRALNQPQHF.

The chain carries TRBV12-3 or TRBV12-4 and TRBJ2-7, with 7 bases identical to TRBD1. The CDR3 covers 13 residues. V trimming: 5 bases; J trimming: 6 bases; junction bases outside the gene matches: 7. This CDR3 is CASSQQTGSEQYF. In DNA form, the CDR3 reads TGTGCCAGCAGTCAACAGACAGGGTCCGAGCAGTACTTC.

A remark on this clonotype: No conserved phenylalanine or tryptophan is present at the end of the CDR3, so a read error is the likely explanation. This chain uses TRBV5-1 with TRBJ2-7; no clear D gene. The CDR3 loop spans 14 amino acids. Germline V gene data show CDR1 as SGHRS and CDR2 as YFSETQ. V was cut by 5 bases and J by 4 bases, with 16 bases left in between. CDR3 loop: CASRLTSPPYEQYS. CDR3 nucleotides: TGCGCCAGCAGGTTAACCTCGCCTCCTTACGAGCAGTACTCC.

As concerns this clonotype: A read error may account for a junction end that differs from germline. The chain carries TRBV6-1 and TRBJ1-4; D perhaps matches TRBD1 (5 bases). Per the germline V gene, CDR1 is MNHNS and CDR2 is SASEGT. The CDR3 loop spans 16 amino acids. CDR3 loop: CASSEVGFGADQKLFF. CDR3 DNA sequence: TGTGCCAGCAGCGAAGTGGGTTTCGGGGCAGATCAAAAACTGTTTTTT.

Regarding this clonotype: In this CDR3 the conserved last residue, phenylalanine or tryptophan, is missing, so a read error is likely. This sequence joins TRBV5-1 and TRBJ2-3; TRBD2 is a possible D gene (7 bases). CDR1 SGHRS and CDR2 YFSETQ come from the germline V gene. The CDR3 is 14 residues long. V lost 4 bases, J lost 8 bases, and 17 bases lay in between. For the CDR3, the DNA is TGCGCCAGCAGCGTTTTGGGGGGGCGAGGTACGCAGTATCTT. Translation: CASSVLGGRGTQYL.